The 5 T cell receptor beta chains below were found in one sample sequenced in a study of beta chain features in type 1 diabetes. Isolated RNA was reverse transcribed in full, so expressed TCRB transcripts were sequenced. This table comes from immunoSEQ multiplex PCR, and its TCRdb copy is limited to in-frame clones, with some not included. The sample lists about 400,000 clones; roughly 12% were seen once. The specimen was naive CD4+ T cells from blood. These receptors all come from a man younger than 35 in good health.

This sequence joins TRBV28 and TRBJ1-2, with D perhaps TRBD1 (5 bases). Trimming took off 6 bases at V and 1 base at J, with 9 bases between the two ends. The CDR3 runs 13 residues. CDR1 is MDHEN and CDR2 is SYDVKM in the germline V gene. This CDR3 is CASRETVNYGYTF. The DNA for the CDR3 is TGTGCCAGCAGGGAGACAGTTAACTATGGCTACACCTTC.

The chain recombines TRBV20-1 with TRBJ1-6; 7 nucleotides line up with TRBD1. Looked up from germline, CDR1 is DFQATT and CDR2 is SNEGSKA (reference sequence). CDR3 length: 11 amino acids. V lost 5 bases and J lost 14; bases outside the gene matches: 6. CDR3 loop: CSASPGTALHF. In nucleotides, the CDR3 is TGCAGTGCTTCACCGGGGACAGCCCTCCACTTT.

This clone was counted only a few times. The chain recombines TRBV7-9 with TRBJ2-7; TRBD1 agrees at 7 bases. CDR1 and CDR2 (germline): SEHNR, FQNEAQ (reference sequence). The CDR3 totals 14 residues. The junction had 4 bases not matched to a gene; V was cut back by 2 bases and J by 3 bases. CDR3 sequence: CASSLMTGIYEQYF. Written as DNA, the CDR3 is TGTGCCAGCAGCTTAATGACAGGGATCTACGAGCAGTACTTC.

For this clone: Other DNA sequences in this sample translate to the same CDR3. The chain couples TRBV6-6 to TRBJ1-1; no reliable D call. The CDR3 is 14 residues long. The germline V gene encodes CDR1 MNHNY and CDR2 SVGAGI (reference sequence). Trimming pared 2 bases from V and 0 bases from J, leaving 7 bases between. The CDR3 region is CASSYGGVNTEAFF. The CDR3 region has the DNA TGTGCCAGCAGTTACGGCGGCGTGAACACTGAAGCTTTCTTT.

This sequence joins TRBV15 and TRBJ2-7, with D perhaps TRBD1 (6 bases). CDR3 length: 14 amino acids. Trimming stripped 0 bases from V and 4 bases from J, with 10 bases between. The germline V gene encodes CDR1 LNHNV and CDR2 YYDKDF (reference sequence). DNA for the CDR3: TGTGCCACCAGCAGAGATAACGGACAGTACGAGCAGTACTTC. Amino acids: CATSRDNGQYEQYF.